This T cell receptor beta chain came from a study of T cell repertoires in cytomegalovirus infection. Looking at the study overall: Indicated by public TCR beta signatures were CMV infection and matching HLA type.

Trimming removed 4 bases from V and 0 bases from J; junction bases left unmatched: 10. There are 19 residues in the CDR3. Study-level findings and limits: HLA-C-restricted CMV clonotypes gave the most frequent clonotype in two of eight donors.

This clonotype was seen more than once but under ten times. The antigen remains unidentified. Via MiXCR, TCRdb re-called the reads, giving one row per CDR3 protein. This sample has fewer than 300,000 distinct CDR3 sequences, with 25% found just once. Sequenced input: PBMCs. The TCR originated in a human donor in good health (CMV status not recorded). Some clones in this sample may be carry-over from other donors' samples. The chain recombines TRBV12-3 or TRBV12-4 with TRBJ2-1; 12 bases agree with TRBD2. The CDR3 reads CASSYGLAGPRHSYNEQFF. As DNA, the CDR3 is TGTGCCAGCAGTTACGGACTAGCGGGACCCCGACACTCCTACAATGAGCAGTTCTTC.